The next 21 T cell receptor beta chains were all read from a single sample in a study of T cells in Graves' hyperthyroidism and ophthalmopathy. What was amplified from RNA transcripts were TCR beta CDR3 regions. HTBI primers were employed in a first-round RT-PCR of the TCR CDR3. One entry per CDR3 protein, called by TCRdb with MiXCR from the multiplex PCR reads. The repertoire holds under 350,000 distinct CDR3 sequences, around 23% seen once, with around 48% in the top ten. The sample was blood. These receptors were obtained from a woman aged 50 to 65 with Graves' hyperthyroidism.

About this clonotype itself: Given a much more abundant clone one base away, this may be a read error. This chain connects TRBV28 to TRBJ2-1; no clear D. V lost 8 bases and J lost 6, with 5 bases in between. Germline loops: CDR1 MDHEN, CDR2 SYDVKM. This CDR3 is built from 10 residues. This CDR3 reads CASGRNEQFF. The CDR3 bases are TGTGCCAGCGGCCGCAATGAGCAGTTCTTC.

In this sample, this clonotype turned up many times. The chain joins TRBV20-1 to TRBJ2-5, with 8 bases aligning to TRBD2. V lost 6 bases and J lost 4; bases outside the gene matches: 7. This CDR3 region has 13 residues. Germline CDR1 reads DFQATT; CDR2 reads SNEGSKA (reference sequence). CDR3 region: CSASGTRVETQYF. DNA of the CDR3: TGCAGTGCGAGCGGGACTAGAGTAGAGACCCAGTACTTC.

This clonotype appeared many times. The chain links TRBV6-5 to TRBJ1-2; 8 positions agree with TRBD1. The CDR3 is 15 amino acids. V gave up 2 bases and J gave up 4 bases; unmatched junction bases: 6. The germline V gene has CDR1 MNHEY and CDR2 SVGAGI. This CDR3 reads CASSYDRGPFYGYTF. The CDR3 nucleotides read TGTGCCAGCAGTTACGACAGGGGACCTTTCTATGGCTACACCTTC.

The chain combines TRBV27 with TRBJ2-1; TRBD1 aligns across 9 bases. Germline-derived CDR1 and CDR2 are MNHEY and SMNVEV (reference sequence). The J segment lost 7 bases and the V segment lost 6 bases, leaving 7 bases of the junction unmatched. The CDR3 consists of 14 residues. CDR3 nucleotides: TGTGCCAGCAGGGCCGGGACAGGGAGGAATGAGCAGTTCTTC. It encodes CASRAGTGRNEQFF.

Concerning this clonotype itself: The junction departs from the called germline gene at one end, perhaps through a read error. The chain links TRBV30 to TRBJ2-3; D gene unclear. The CDR3 has 16 residues. Looked up from germline, CDR1 is GTSNPN and CDR2 is SVGIG (reference sequence). The CDR3 region is CTWSAPRSYSTDTQYF. Written as DNA, the CDR3 is TGTACCTGGAGTGCCCCCCGATCGTATAGCACAGATACGCAGTATTTT.

This clonotype was recorded at least ten times. The chain carries TRBV11-3 and TRBJ1-5; D is undetermined. Trimming removed 4 bases at V and 0 bases at J, with 7 bases between. This CDR3 has 14 residues. Germline V gene lookup returns CDR1 SGHNT and CDR2 YENEEA. CDR3 amino acids: CASSCRRSNQPQHF. CDR3 sequence (DNA): TGTGCCAGCAGCTGCCGGCGTAGCAATCAGCCCCAGCATTTT.

Worth noting for this clonotype: The junction departs from germline at one end; a sequencing error may be responsible. The chain joins TRBV5-1 to TRBJ2-1, with TRBD1 matching over 7 bases. Germline CDR1 and CDR2: SGHRS and YFSETQ. This CDR3 is 13 amino acids long. CDR3 bases: TGCGCCAGCAGCTTGGCCTGGGACAGCACTGGGGTCTTC. Amino acid sequence: CASSLAWDSTGVF.

The chain carries TRBV6-2 or TRBV6-3 and TRBJ2-5, with D perhaps TRBD2 (6 bases). Germline V gene data show CDR1 as MNHEY and CDR2 as SVGEGT. This CDR3 is built from 15 residues. V shed 6 bases and J shed 0 bases, with 14 bases lying between them. Written as DNA, the CDR3 is TGTGCCAGCAGACCCGGGAGACTGTACCAAGAGACCCAGTACTTC. Translation: CASRPGRLYQETQYF.

The chain recombines TRBV4-1 with TRBJ1-2, with 8 bases matching TRBD1. V was clipped by 0 bases and J by 7 bases; unmatched bases: 10. CDR3 size: 16 residues. In germline, CDR1 is MGHRA, CDR2 YSYEKL. The CDR3 nucleotides read TGCGCCAGCAGCCAAGATTCTAACAGGGGGTGGAGTGGCTACACCTTC. This encodes CASSQDSNRGWSGYTF.

The chain employs TRBV10-3 and TRBJ1-1; D is unresolved. Per germline, CDR1 ENHRY and CDR2 SYGVKD. Deletions cut 0 bases from V and 0 bases from J, with 8 bases between. The CDR3 has 15 amino acids. The CDR3 reads CAISESSVMNTEAFF. For the CDR3, the DNA is TGTGCCATCAGTGAGTCGAGTGTTATGAACACTGAAGCTTTCTTT.

In its sample, this clonotype was seen a few times. V usage is TRBV4-1 and J usage is TRBJ2-7, with 7 bases lining up with TRBD2. Germline trimming cut 0 bases from V and 7 bases from J; bases unmatched to any gene: 12. Germline assignment: CDR1 MGHRA and CDR2 YSYEKL. The CDR3 is 16 residues long. The CDR3 nucleotides read TGCGCCAGCAGCCAAGATCTGAGCGGGGCCTATTTTGAGCAGTACTTC. Amino acids: CASSQDLSGAYFEQYF.

There are many counts of this clonotype. This sequence joins TRBV2 and TRBJ2-3; 9 bases align to TRBD1. After removal of 6 bases from V and 1 base from J, the junction contained 8 bases not matched to a gene. CDR1 is SNHLY and CDR2 is FYNNEI in the germline V gene. CDR3 size: 16 residues. The DNA of the CDR3 is TGTGCCAGCAGGGGCGGACAGGGGATGGGCACAGATACGCAGTATTTT. It translates to CASRGGQGMGTDTQYF.

This clonotype was seen at least ten times. The chain recombines TRBV6-1 with TRBJ2-2; possible D gene TRBD2, 6 bases. CDR1 and CDR2 from the germline V gene are MNHNS and SASEGT. The CDR3 runs to 13 residues. The V end lost 6 bases, the J end lost 5 bases, and 10 bases lay between the germline ends. CDR3 sequence (DNA): TGTGCCAGCAGGGGGGACTTTACCGGGGAGCTGTTTTTT. The encoded protein is CASRGDFTGELFF.

The sample holds many counts of this clonotype. The chain has TRBV3-1 and TRBJ2-2; 9 bases match TRBD1. Germline V gene data show CDR1 as LGHDT and CDR2 as YNNKEL (reference sequence). Trimming at V came to 3 bases and at J to 3 bases, leaving 5 bases not matched to a gene. This CDR3 region has 16 residues. DNA of the CDR3: TGTGCCAGCAGCCAGGGTAGGACAGGGGACACCGGGGAGCTGTTTTTT. The encoded protein is CASSQGRTGDTGELFF. The whole variable domain, remainder taken from reference TRBV3-1 and TRBJ2-2, is DTAVSQTPKYLVTQMGNDKSIKCEQNLGHDTMYWYKQDSKKFLKIMFSYNNKELIINETVPNRFSPKSPDKAHLNLHINSLELGDSAVYFCASSQGRTGDTGELFFGEGSRLTVL.

The chain carries TRBV4-1 and TRBJ2-2; a weak D match, TRBD1 (6 bases). Germline V gives CDR1 MGHRA, CDR2 YSYEKL. The ends were cut back, 1 base at V and 7 bases at J, with 13 bases in the middle. This CDR3 is 15 amino acids long. This CDR3 is CASSQGSGAVGELFF. CDR3 coding DNA: TGCGCCAGCAGCCAAGGATCAGGGGCGGTCGGGGAGCTGTTTTTT.

Only a few counts were recorded for this clonotype. V gene TRBV3-1 combines with J gene TRBJ2-6, with 10 bases that match TRBD1. Germline CDR1 and CDR2: LGHDT and YNNKEL (reference sequence). The CDR3 runs 16 residues. Trimming cost V 5 bases and J 2 bases; bases outside gene matches: 3. CDR3: CASSKGQGAGANVLTF. DNA of the CDR3: TGTGCCAGCAGCAAAGGACAGGGGGCTGGGGCCAACGTCCTGACTTTC. The variable domain in full, with the rest retrieved from reference TRBV3-1 and TRBJ2-6, is DTAVSQTPKYLVTQMGNDKSIKCEQNLGHDTMYWYKQDSKKFLKIMFSYNNKELIINETVPNRFSPKSPDKAHLNLHINSLELGDSAVYFCASSKGQGAGANVLTFGAGSRLTVL.

This clonotype has more than one count but fewer than ten. The rearrangement uses TRBV6-2 or TRBV6-3 and TRBJ1-4, with TRBD1 identical over 8 bases. The ends lost 2 bases at V and 10 bases at J; junction bases unmatched: 6. CDR1 and CDR2 (germline): MNHEY, SVGEGT. The CDR3 contains 14 residues. CDR3 DNA: TGTGCCAGCAGTTACGGGACAGGTGTCGGAAAACTGTTTTTT. The encoded protein is CASSYGTGVGKLFF.

V gene TRBV7-9 combines with J gene TRBJ1-4, with D possibly TRBD1 on 6 matching bases. Trimming took off 4 bases at V and 7 bases at J, with 10 bases between the two ends. The CDR3 is made up of 13 amino acids. CDR1 SEHNR and CDR2 FQNEAQ come from the germline V gene (reference sequence). The CDR3 is CASSSDRGEKLFF. CDR3 bases: TGTGCCAGCAGCTCGGACAGAGGTGAAAAACTGTTTTTT. Drawing the rest from reference TRBV7-9 and TRBJ1-4, the complete variable domain is DTGVSQNPRHKITKRGQNVTFRCDPISEHNRLYWYRQTLGQGPEFLTYFQNEAQLEKSRLLSDRFSAERPKGSFSTLEIQRTEQGDSAMYLCASSSDRGEKLFFGSGTQLSVL.

The CDR3: CASSIRLAGTRETQYF. The CDR3 bases are TGTGCCAGTAGTATAAGGCTAGCGGGGACGAGGGAGACCCAGTACTTC. V gene TRBV19 combines with J gene TRBJ2-5; TRBD2 matches 9 bases. Germline CDR1 LNHDA, CDR2 SQIVND (reference sequence). The CDR3 is 16 amino acids. V lost 2 bases, J lost 5 bases, and 9 bases stayed unmatched. Variable domain in full (rest from reference TRBV19 and TRBJ2-5): DGGITQSPKYLFRKEGQNVTLSCEQNLNHDAMYWYRQDPGQGLRLIYYSQIVNDFQKGDIAEGYSVSREKKESFPLTVTSAQKNPTAFYLCASSIRLAGTRETQYFGPGTRLLVL.

There are many counts of this clonotype. The rearrangement joins TRBV10-3 to TRBJ2-1; 7 bases are shared with TRBD1. The CDR3 covers 14 residues. In germline, CDR1 is ENHRY, CDR2 SYGVKD. The ends lost 5 bases at V and 5 bases at J; junction bases unmatched: 6. CDR3 loop: CAISMTGRHNEQFF. The CDR3 DNA sequence: TGTGCCATCAGTATGACAGGGCGTCACAATGAGCAGTTCTTC.

This chain joins TRBV12-5 and TRBJ1-2; a weak D match, TRBD1 (6 bases). V dropped 1 base and J dropped 3 bases, with 9 bases sitting between them. This CDR3 has 14 residues. CDR1 is LGHNT and CDR2 is FRNRAP in the germline V gene. The CDR3 reads CASGLGGADYGYTF. CDR3 DNA: TGTGCTAGTGGTTTGGGGGGGGCCGACTATGGCTACACCTTC.